The table lists the clone carrying this T cell receptor (beta chain) with a few counts. The target antigen is unknown. Healthy Caucasian individuals from Russia aged about 6 to 90 served as donors. Next came a second PCR, run for about 7 to 12 cycles, which used a sample-barcoded 5' primer along with a J-beta primer mix. Using its own MiXCR run on the 5' RACE reads, TCRdb lists one record per CDR3 protein. Of roughly 680,000 distinct CDR3 sequences listed, 52% are singletons. These data belong to a study of blood T cells in healthy people across ages. Findings of the study overall: Diversity estimated from one million T cells was considered an underestimate.

Between the trimmed V and J ends, which lost 8 bases and 5 bases, there was a span of 21 bases. Looked up from germline, CDR1 is MRHNA and CDR2 is SNTAGT. CDR3 length equals 15 residues. The chain links TRBV6-4 to TRBJ1-2; D is possibly TRBD1 (6 bases). The sequenced material came from blood. The TCR comes from a woman older than 75 in good health. The CDR3 region is CASSEGGGPEYGYTF. CDR3 DNA sequence: TGTGCCAGCTCCGAGGGGGGGGGCCCTGAGTATGGCTACACCTTC.